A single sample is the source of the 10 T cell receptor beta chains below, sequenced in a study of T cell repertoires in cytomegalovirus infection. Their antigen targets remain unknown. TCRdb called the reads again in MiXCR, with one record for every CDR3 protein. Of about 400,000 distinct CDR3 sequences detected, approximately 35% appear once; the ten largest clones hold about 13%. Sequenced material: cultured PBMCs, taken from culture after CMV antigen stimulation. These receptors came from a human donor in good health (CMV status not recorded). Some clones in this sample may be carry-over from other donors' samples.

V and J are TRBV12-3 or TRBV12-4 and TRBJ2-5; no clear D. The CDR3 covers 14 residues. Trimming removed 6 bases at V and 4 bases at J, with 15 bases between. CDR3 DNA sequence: TGTGCCAGCAGCCCCTCTGAAGCTCGAGAGACCCAGTACTTC. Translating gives CASSPSEARETQYF.

The CDR3, as DNA: TGTGCCAGCAGCTTGGAGGAGGGAGGGCCTTGGGAGACCCAGTACTTC. Translated, it gives CASSLEEGGPWETQYF. The J gene is TRBJ2-5, the V gene TRBV5-6; TRBD2 matches at 7 bases. The V segment lost 0 bases and the J segment 5 bases; nucleotides outside the gene matches: 10. This CDR3 has 16 residues. Germline loops: CDR1 SGHDT, CDR2 YYEEEE.

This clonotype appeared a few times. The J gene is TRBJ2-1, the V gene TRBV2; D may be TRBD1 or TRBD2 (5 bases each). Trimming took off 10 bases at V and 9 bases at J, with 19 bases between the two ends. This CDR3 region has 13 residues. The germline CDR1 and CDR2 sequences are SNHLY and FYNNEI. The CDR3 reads CATTGTAGGEQFF. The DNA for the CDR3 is TGTGCCACCACCGGGACGGCGGGCGGTGAGCAGTTCTTC.

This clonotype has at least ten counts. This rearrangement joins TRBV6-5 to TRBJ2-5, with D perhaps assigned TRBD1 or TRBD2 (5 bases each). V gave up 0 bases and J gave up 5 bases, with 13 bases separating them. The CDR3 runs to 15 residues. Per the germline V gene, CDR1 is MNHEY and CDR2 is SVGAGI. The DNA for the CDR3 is TGTGCCAGCAGTTACTCAGTAGCCGGGACGGAGACCCAGTACTTC. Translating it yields CASSYSVAGTETQYF.

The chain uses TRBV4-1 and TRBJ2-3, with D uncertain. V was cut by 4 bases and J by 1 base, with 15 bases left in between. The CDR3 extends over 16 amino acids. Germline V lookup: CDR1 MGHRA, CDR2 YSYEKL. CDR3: CASSLSLGMGTDTQYF. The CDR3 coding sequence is TGCGCCAGCAGCCTATCTTTGGGTATGGGCACAGATACGCAGTATTTT.

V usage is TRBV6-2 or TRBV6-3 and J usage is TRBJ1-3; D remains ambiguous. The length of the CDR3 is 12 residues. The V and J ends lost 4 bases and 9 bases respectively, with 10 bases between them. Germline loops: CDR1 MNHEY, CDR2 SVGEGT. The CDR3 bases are TGTGCCAGCAGTTCGACCCGGGGCACCATATATTTT. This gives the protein CASSSTRGTIYF.

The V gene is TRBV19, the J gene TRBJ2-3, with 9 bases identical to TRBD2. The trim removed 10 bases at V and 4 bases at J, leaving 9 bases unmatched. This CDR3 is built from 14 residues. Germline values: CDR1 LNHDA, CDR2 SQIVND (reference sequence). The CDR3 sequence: CATSISGSPDTQYF. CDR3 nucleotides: TGTGCCACCTCTATTAGCGGGAGCCCAGATACGCAGTATTTT.

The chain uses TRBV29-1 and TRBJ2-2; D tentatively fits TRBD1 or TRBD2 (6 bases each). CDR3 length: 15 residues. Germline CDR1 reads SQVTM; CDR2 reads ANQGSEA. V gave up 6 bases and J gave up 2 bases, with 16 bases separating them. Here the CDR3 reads CSVRGTHANTGELFF. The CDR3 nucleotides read TGCAGCGTCCGCGGGACACACGCAAACACCGGGGAGCTGTTTTTT.

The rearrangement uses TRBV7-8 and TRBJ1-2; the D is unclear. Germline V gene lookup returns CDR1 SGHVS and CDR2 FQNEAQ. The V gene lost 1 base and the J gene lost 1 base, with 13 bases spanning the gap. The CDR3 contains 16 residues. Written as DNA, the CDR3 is TGTGCCAGCAGCTTAGGTGTGCCGGAAAATAACTATGGCTACACCTTC. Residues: CASSLGVPENNYGYTF.

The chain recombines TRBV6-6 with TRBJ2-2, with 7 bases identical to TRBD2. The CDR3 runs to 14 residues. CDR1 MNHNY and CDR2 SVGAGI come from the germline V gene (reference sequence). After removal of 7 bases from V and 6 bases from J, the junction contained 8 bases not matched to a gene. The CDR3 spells CASILGRVAGELFF. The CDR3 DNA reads TGTGCCAGCATCCTGGGGAGGGTCGCCGGGGAGCTGTTTTTT.